This paragraph reports one T cell receptor (beta chain). The record originates from a study of cytomegalovirus exposure and HLA in healthy donors. Germline V gene data show CDR1 as ENHRY and CDR2 as SYGVKD. The CDR3 consists of 14 residues. The ends lost 6 bases at V and 3 bases at J; junction bases unmatched: 4. The PCR made use of 60 Vbeta and 13 Jbeta primers. Libraries were prepared by immunoSEQ multiplex PCR; TCRdb keeps only in-frame clonotypes and omits some of them. The data contain 75,000 to 95,000 clones, about 60% of them singletons. This chain uses TRBV10-3 with TRBJ2-3; TRBD2 agrees at 9 bases. This sequence originates from a woman aged 30 to 39 in good health and CMV-seronegative. The sequencing input was PBMCs. The CDR3 loop is CAISSSGATDTQYF. CDR3 DNA sequence: TGTGCCATCAGCTCTAGCGGGGCGACAGATACGCAGTATTTT.